The next 22 T cell receptor beta chains were all read from a single sample in a study of cytomegalovirus exposure and HLA in healthy donors. The PCR employed 60 Vbeta primers together with 13 Jbeta primers. The protocol was immunoSEQ multiplex PCR, while the TCRdb copy is restricted to in-frame clones and leaves out a portion. The sample has 150,000 to 200,000 clones; 83% are singletons. Material: PBMCs. The receptors here all came from a man between 45 and 60 years old in good health and CMV-seropositive.

The chain has TRBV11-2 and TRBJ2-1, with 9 bases that match TRBD2. V trimming: 1 base; J trimming: 4 bases; junction bases outside the gene matches: 5. The CDR3 sequence is 16 residues long. Germline CDR1 is SGHAT and CDR2 is FQNNGV. The CDR3 bases are TGTGCCAGCAGCTTAGTAAGCGGGAGGACTTACAATGAGCAGTTCTTC. Translated: CASSLVSGRTYNEQFF.

Only one count was recorded for this clone. The chain couples TRBV11-2 to TRBJ2-3; 9 nucleotides align to TRBD2. Per germline, CDR1 SGHAT and CDR2 FQNNGV. V gave up 1 base and J gave up 5 bases; unmatched junction bases: 4. The CDR3 loop spans 15 amino acids. The CDR3 reads CASSLVAGGQDTQYF. The DNA for the CDR3 is TGTGCCAGCAGCTTAGTGGCGGGGGGGCAAGATACGCAGTATTTT.

This chain uses TRBV14 with TRBJ2-7; 9 nucleotides match TRBD2. Per germline, CDR1 SGHDN and CDR2 FVKESK. Trimming at V came to 0 bases and at J to 6 bases, leaving 3 bases not matched to a gene. This CDR3 is built from 14 residues. The DNA for the CDR3 is TGTGCCAGCAGCCAAGAGTTGCGGGGGGGCGAGCAGTACTTC. Encoded protein: CASSQELRGGEQYF. Full variable domain (remainder filled in from reference TRBV14 and TRBJ2-7): EAGVTQFPSHSVIEKGQTVTLRCDPISGHDNLYWYRRVMGKEIKFLLHFVKESKQDESGMPNNRFLAERTGGTYSTLKVQPAELEDSGVYFCASSQELRGGEQYFGPGTRLTVT.

The V call is TRBV11-2, the J call TRBJ1-4; D not resolved. The CDR3 has 13 residues. Between the trimmed V and J ends, which lost 5 bases and 7 bases, there was a span of 11 bases. Germline lookup yields CDR1 SGHAT and CDR2 FQNNGV. The CDR3 DNA is TGTGCCAGCAGCGTGAGAGTCGGTGAAAAACTGTTTTTT. Protein sequence: CASSVRVGEKLFF.

The gene calls are TRBV5-6 and TRBJ2-1; 8 positions agree with TRBD2. Trimming cost V 0 bases and J 3 bases; bases outside gene matches: 5. The CDR3 is 16 amino acids. Per the germline V gene, CDR1 is SGHDT and CDR2 is YYEEEE. The CDR3 DNA sequence: TGTGCCAGCAGCTTGGGTTCGAGCGGGAGCTACAATGAGCAGTTCTTC. Encoded protein: CASSLGSSGSYNEQFF.

The chain joins TRBV9 to TRBJ2-5, with 8 positions matching TRBD1. Germline CDR1 and CDR2: SGDLS and YYNGEE. Trimming at V came to 4 bases and at J to 3 bases, leaving 5 bases not matched to a gene. This CDR3 is built from 14 residues. The CDR3 sequence is CASSPLGQEETQYF. The DNA for the CDR3 is TGTGCCAGCAGCCCCCTGGGACAGGAAGAGACCCAGTACTTC. Based on the CDR3 plus reference TRBV9 and TRBJ2-5, the full variable domain is DSGVTQTPKHLITATGQRVTLRCSPRSGDLSVYWYQQSLDQGLQFLIQYYNGEERAKGNILERFSAQQFPDLHSELNLSSLELGDSALYFCASSPLGQEETQYFGPGTRLLVL.

The chain joins TRBV25-1 to TRBJ2-1; tentatively, D is TRBD2 (5 bases). This CDR3 region has 17 residues. Germline assignment: CDR1 MGHDK and CDR2 SYGVNS. Trimming took 1 base from V and 4 from J, leaving 17 bases between them. The CDR3 loop is CASSEWLEVAPYNEQFF. CDR3 nucleotide sequence: TGTGCCAGCAGTGAATGGTTGGAGGTGGCCCCTTACAATGAGCAGTTCTTC.

The rearrangement links TRBV28 to TRBJ1-6; possible D gene TRBD1, 6 bases. CDR3 length equals 15 residues. V dropped 3 bases and J dropped 10 bases, with 16 bases sitting between them. Germline V gene data show CDR1 as MDHEN and CDR2 as SYDVKM. CDR3 in amino acids: CASSLSAGDSSPLHF. Written as DNA, the CDR3 is TGTGCCAGCAGTTTGTCGGCAGGGGATTCCTCACCCCTCCACTTT.

This clone has just a few counts. V usage is TRBV5-6 and J usage is TRBJ2-7; tentatively, D is TRBD2 (6 bases). V lost 3 bases, J lost 0 bases, and 13 bases lay in between. The CDR3 extends over 15 amino acids. CDR1 SGHDT and CDR2 YYEEEE come from the germline V gene. In nucleotides, the CDR3 is TGTGCCAGCAGCTGGGGCGGGATTAACTCCTACGAGCAGTACTTC. It codes for CASSWGGINSYEQYF. Together with reference TRBV5-6 and TRBJ2-7, the CDR3 gives the full variable domain: DAGVTQSPTHLIKTRGQQVTLRCSPKSGHDTVSWYQQALGQGPQFIFQYYEEEERQRGNFPDRFSGHQFPNYSSELNVNALLLGDSALYLCASSWGGINSYEQYFGPGTRLTVT.

The table lists this clone with a count of one. This chain uses TRBV7-9 with TRBJ2-3, with 7 nucleotides matching TRBD2. The germline V gene has CDR1 SEHNR and CDR2 FQNEAQ (reference sequence). This CDR3 region has 14 residues. V dropped 4 bases and J dropped 1; count of bases not matched to a gene: 2. The CDR3 region is CASSSTSGTDTQYF. CDR3 DNA: TGTGCCAGCAGCTCAACTAGCGGCACAGATACGCAGTATTTT.

V usage is TRBV30 and J usage is TRBJ2-1; TRBD2 aligns across 15 bases. There are 16 residues in the CDR3. Unmatched junction bases numbered 16, after V lost 8 bases and J lost 11 bases. Germline V gene data show CDR1 as GTSNPN and CDR2 as SVGIG (reference sequence). CDR3 protein: CAGTGAGLAGGPKQFF. For the CDR3, the DNA is TGTGCCGGGACAGGGGCTGGACTAGCGGGAGGGCCGAAGCAGTTCTTC.

The chain combines TRBV4-2 with TRBJ2-7, with D perhaps matching TRBD1 (5 bases). Per the germline V gene, CDR1 is LGHNA and CDR2 is YNFKEQ. This CDR3 contains 14 residues. V lost 2 bases and J lost 5, with 13 bases in between. CDR3 region: CASSQTRDSNEQYF. DNA of the CDR3: TGTGCCAGCAGCCAAACCAGGGATTCTAACGAGCAGTACTTC.

The chain employs TRBV5-1 and TRBJ1-2; TRBD1 matches at 10 bases. The CDR3 runs 15 residues. Germline CDR1 reads SGHRS; CDR2 reads YFSETQ. V dropped 0 bases and J dropped 6; count of bases not matched to a gene: 5. CDR3 region: CASSLDPGQGNGYTF. DNA of the CDR3: TGCGCCAGCAGCTTGGATCCGGGACAGGGGAATGGCTACACCTTC.

The rearrangement joins TRBV4-2 to TRBJ2-1, with 7 bases lining up with TRBD2. The CDR3 covers 17 residues. J lost 3 bases, V lost 0 bases, and 8 bases had no gene match. Germline values: CDR1 LGHNA, CDR2 YNFKEQ. For the CDR3, the DNA is TGTGCCAGCAGCCAAGATTCTCTAGCGGATCACTACAATGAGCAGTTCTTC. It encodes CASSQDSLADHYNEQFF.

The genes are TRBV9 and TRBJ1-1; TRBD1 agrees at 7 bases. The CDR3 consists of 15 residues. V was clipped by 4 bases and J by 4 bases; unmatched bases: 10. Germline V CDR1 and CDR2: SGDLS, YYNGEE. As DNA, the CDR3 is TGTGCCAGCAGCCAATCGGGACAGCTTTTCACTGAAGCTTTCTTT. As protein: CASSQSGQLFTEAFF.

This rearrangement joins TRBV10-3 to TRBJ1-1; D is perhaps TRBD1 (6 bases). Trimming cost V 3 bases and J 5 bases, with 10 bases left between them. The length of the CDR3 is 13 residues. Germline CDR1 is ENHRY and CDR2 is SYGVKD. The CDR3 nucleotides are TGTGCCATCAGTGACAGGGGCGATACTGAAGCTTTCTTT. It encodes CAISDRGDTEAFF.

The chain has TRBV7-6 and TRBJ2-2; no clear D. The CDR3 runs to 14 residues. V was shortened by 5 bases and J by 2 bases, with 9 bases between the two germline ends. CDR1 is SGHVS, CDR2 FNYEAQ, per germline. In DNA, the CDR3 is TGTGCCAGCAGCAGAGACTCAAACACCGGGGAGCTGTTTTTT. It codes for CASSRDSNTGELFF.

The chain is built from TRBV6-6 and TRBJ1-2; D is perhaps TRBD1 (6 bases). The CDR3 contains 13 residues. Germline CDR1 and CDR2: MNHNY and SVGAGI (reference sequence). Trimming stripped 2 bases from V and 7 bases from J, with 11 bases between. The CDR3 DNA is TGTGCCAGCAGTTACCCACAGGGCTCTGGCTACACCTTC. Residues: CASSYPQGSGYTF.

The chain joins TRBV5-1 to TRBJ2-1; 10 bases agree with TRBD2. The trim removed 0 bases at V and 4 bases at J, leaving 10 bases unmatched. The CDR3 is made up of 18 amino acids. Germline V gene lookup returns CDR1 SGHRS and CDR2 YFSETQ. CDR3 residues: CASSLAASGGLSYNEQFF. Here the CDR3 DNA reads TGCGCCAGCAGCTTGGCGGCTAGCGGGGGTTTGAGTTACAATGAGCAGTTCTTC.

The chain links TRBV4-1 to TRBJ1-2, with D possibly matching TRBD1 (5 bases). V lost 4 bases to trimming and J lost 4 bases, with 10 bases between them. The CDR3 covers 13 residues. Germline assignment: CDR1 MGHRA and CDR2 YSYEKL. The CDR3 bases are TGCGCCAGCAGCCCGCCGGGGGTCTATGGCTACACCTTC. Its translation: CASSPPGVYGYTF.

The rearrangement links TRBV27 to TRBJ2-7; D is undetermined. Deletions cut 1 base from V and 4 bases from J, with 14 bases between. The germline V gene encodes CDR1 MNHEY and CDR2 SMNVEV (reference sequence). The CDR3 consists of 15 residues. CDR3 bases: TGTGCCAGCAGTTTATTACCCCTTCCCACTTACGAGCAGTACTTC. This translates into CASSLLPLPTYEQYF.

The V call is TRBV18, the J call TRBJ2-6; TRBD1 is a possible D gene (5 bases). Germline V gene data show CDR1 as KGHSH and CDR2 as LQKENI. This CDR3 is built from 17 residues. Between the trimmed V and J ends, which lost 2 bases and 2 bases, there was a span of 13 bases. CDR3 residues: CASSPFGQGTGANVLTF. The CDR3 bases are TGTGCCAGCTCACCATTCGGACAAGGGACTGGGGCCAACGTCCTGACTTTC.